These 10 T cell receptor beta chains came from one sample sequenced in a study of Ad26.COV2.S vaccination and SARS-CoV-2 variants (dated by TCRdb to the early 2020s). Explained via the paper, the treatment or condition label denotes: 19 received Ad26.COV2.S at low or high dose, single or two shots; five or six received placebo; per-sample allocation not given. Repertoires of vaccine and placebo recipients were sequenced from samples collected on day 63 after the first injection. Library generation was performed with the immunoSEQ multiplex PCR assay. The table comes from immuneACCESS by way of TCRdb, which keeps in-frame sequences with V and J called. Part of the clones is missing from these tables; in studies checked, under half for an unresolved V gene and the rest for unknown reasons. The sample includes hundreds of thousands of clones, with more than 75% observed a single time. 3.4% of the sample goes to the ten largest clones.

Source: peripheral blood, taken in a trial of Ad26.COV2.S vaccine versus placebo. The receptors derive from a person aged 18 to 65 who received the Ad26.COV2.S COVID-19 vaccine or a placebo.

V is TRBV7-8 and J is TRBJ1-5, with TRBD1 identical over 9 bases. The CDR3 runs to 15 residues. V dropped 4 bases and J dropped 5; count of bases not matched to a gene: 6. Germline-derived CDR1 and CDR2 are SGHVS and FQNEAQ. The CDR3 loop is CASSSRGTGHQPQHF. The CDR3 coding sequence is TGTGCCAGCAGCTCGCGTGGGACAGGGCATCAGCCCCAGCATTTT.

The chain carries TRBV4-2 and TRBJ1-4; D is possibly TRBD1 (5 bases). V was shortened by 1 base and J by 3 bases, with 9 bases between the two germline ends. Germline values: CDR1 LGHNA, CDR2 YNFKEQ. The CDR3 extends over 15 amino acids. CDR3 amino acids: CASSQVRGSNEKLFF. The CDR3 DNA is TGTGCCAGCAGCCAAGTGAGGGGTTCTAATGAAAAACTGTTTTTT.

This chain links TRBV11-2 with TRBJ1-2; D perhaps matches TRBD1 (5 bases). Germline values: CDR1 SGHAT, CDR2 FQNNGV. V was clipped by 5 bases and J by 5 bases, with 18 bases between them. This CDR3 comprises 15 residues. The CDR3, as DNA: TGTGCCAGCAGCCCTCAGGGTTCAGCTATTTATGGCTACACCTTC. The encoded protein is CASSPQGSAIYGYTF.

The chain couples TRBV3-1 (or the pseudogene TRBV3-2) to TRBJ1-5; D is ambiguous. Germline CDR1 and CDR2: LGHDT and YNNKEL (reference sequence). Trimming removed 0 bases from V and 9 bases from J, with 15 bases in between. This CDR3 is built from 15 residues. The CDR3 region is CASSQDESGRGPQHF. In DNA, the CDR3 is TGTGCCAGCAGCCAAGATGAGTCCGGCCGGGGGCCCCAGCATTTT.

The J gene is TRBJ2-7, the V gene TRBV19, with 11 nucleotides matching TRBD1. Germline loops: CDR1 LNHDA, CDR2 SQIVND (reference sequence). The CDR3 has 15 residues. The ends lost 5 bases at V and 2 bases at J; junction bases unmatched: 5. The CDR3 here is CASSYGQGATYEQYF. The CDR3 DNA sequence: TGTGCCAGTAGTTATGGACAGGGGGCCACCTACGAGCAGTACTTC.

The V call is TRBV18, the J call TRBJ1-1; D may be TRBD1 (6 bases). This CDR3 contains 16 residues. The germline V and J ends were trimmed by 2 bases and 1 base, with 14 bases remaining between them. Germline CDR1 KGHSH, CDR2 LQKENI. For the CDR3, the DNA is TGTGCCAGCTCACCAACAGGGAGATATACGAACACTGAAGCTTTCTTT. This sequence encodes CASSPTGRYTNTEAFF. The full variable domain, with the rest looked up from reference TRBV18 and TRBJ1-1, is NAGVMQNPRHLVRRRGQEARLRCSPMKGHSHVYWYRQLPEEGLKFMVYLQKENIIDESGMPKERFSAEFPKEGPSILRIQQVVRGDSAAYFCASSPTGRYTNTEAFFGQGTRLTVV.

The chain is built from TRBV27 and TRBJ2-3; TRBD2 aligns across 10 bases. The CDR3 runs 14 residues. Germline-derived CDR1 and CDR2 are MNHEY and SMNVEV (reference sequence). Trimming removed 7 bases from V and 4 bases from J; junction bases left unmatched: 5. The CDR3: CASIQSGGADTQYF. As DNA, the CDR3 is TGTGCCAGCATCCAGAGCGGGGGGGCAGATACGCAGTATTTT.

The rearrangement links TRBV20-1 to TRBJ1-6; a weak D match, TRBD1 (6 bases). Between the trimmed V and J ends, which lost 3 bases and 7 bases, there was a span of 19 bases. This CDR3 contains 16 residues. Germline V gives CDR1 DFQATT, CDR2 SNEGSKA (reference sequence). Written as DNA, the CDR3 is TGCAGTGCTAGTGTCTCTGTCGGGACACCAAATTCACCCCTCCACTTT. Its protein is CSASVSVGTPNSPLHF.

Note on this clone: Other DNA sequences in the sample encode the same CDR3. This chain links TRBV5-1 with TRBJ1-2; 9 nucleotides agree with TRBD1. This CDR3 region has 12 residues. Germline V lookup: CDR1 SGHRS, CDR2 YFSETQ. The J segment lost 8 bases and the V segment lost 4 bases, leaving 3 bases of the junction unmatched. Written as DNA, the CDR3 is TGCGCCAGCAGCAGGGACAGGGAGGGCTACACCTTC. This translates into CASSRDREGYTF.

The chain is built from TRBV19 and TRBJ2-5, with D unresolved. Trimming took off 4 bases at V and 7 bases at J, with 13 bases between the two ends. This CDR3 spans 13 amino acids. Germline V gives CDR1 LNHDA, CDR2 SQIVND (reference sequence). This chain's CDR3 is CASSNDPLGTQYF. CDR3 DNA: TGTGCCAGTAGTAACGACCCTTTGGGGACCCAGTACTTC.